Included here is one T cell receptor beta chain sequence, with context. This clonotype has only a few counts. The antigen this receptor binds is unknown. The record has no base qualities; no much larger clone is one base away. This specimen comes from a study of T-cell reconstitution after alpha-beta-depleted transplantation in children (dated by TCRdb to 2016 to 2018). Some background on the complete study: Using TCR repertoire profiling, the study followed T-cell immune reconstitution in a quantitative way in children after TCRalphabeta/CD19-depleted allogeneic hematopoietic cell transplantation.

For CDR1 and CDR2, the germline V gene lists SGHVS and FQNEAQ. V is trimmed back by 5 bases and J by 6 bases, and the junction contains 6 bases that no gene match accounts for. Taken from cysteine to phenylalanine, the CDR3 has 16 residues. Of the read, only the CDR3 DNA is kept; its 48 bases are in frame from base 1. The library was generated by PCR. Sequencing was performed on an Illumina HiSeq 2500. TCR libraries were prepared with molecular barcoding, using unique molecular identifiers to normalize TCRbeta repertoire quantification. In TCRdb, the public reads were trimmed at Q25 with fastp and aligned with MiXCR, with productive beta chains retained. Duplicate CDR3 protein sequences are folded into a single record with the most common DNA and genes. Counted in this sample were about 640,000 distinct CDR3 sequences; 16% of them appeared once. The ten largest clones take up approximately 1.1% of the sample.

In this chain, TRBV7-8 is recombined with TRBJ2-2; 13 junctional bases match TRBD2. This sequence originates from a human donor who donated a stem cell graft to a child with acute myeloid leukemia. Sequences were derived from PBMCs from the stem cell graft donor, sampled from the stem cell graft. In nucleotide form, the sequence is TGTGCCAGCAGCCTTGGACTAGCGGGGGAGGCCGGGGAGCTGTTTTTT. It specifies CASSLGLAGEAGELFF.